This T cell receptor beta chain emerged from a study of shared clonotypes between healthy human individuals. About the research overall: CD4 naive cells filled three plates per donor, CD4 memory three, CD8 naive two and CD8 memory one. General study findings and limits: Few donors restricted represented genetic and exposure-history diversity.

Regarding this clone: Its antigen is unidentified.

All the donors were Caucasian adults who lived in Nashville, Tennessee. The study separated CD4+ cells into CD45RA+ naive and CD45RA-negative memory subsets. The repertoire was sequenced with immunoSEQ multiplex PCR; TCRdb's copy has only in-frame clones and lacks some. This sample has 2 million to 2.5 million clones, with 90% to 96% found just once. This CDR3 is 12 amino acids long. The V gene's germline CDR1 is GTSNPN and CDR2 SVGIG (reference sequence). The V end lost 5 bases, the J end lost 9 bases, and 16 bases lay between the germline ends. The receptor's source is a man younger than 35 in good health. The chain joins TRBV30 to TRBJ1-1; unclear D gene. The sequencing sample was made of naive CD4+ T cells sorted from blood. The subset is: CD45RA+ positively selected. The CDR3 region is CAWGDGPMKAFF. In nucleotides, the CDR3 is TGTGCCTGGGGGGATGGGCCCATGAAAGCTTTCTTT.